This is a list of T cell receptor beta chains from one sample in a study of blood T cell repertoires in COVID-19. Libraries were prepared by immunoSEQ multiplex PCR; TCRdb keeps only in-frame clonotypes and omits some of them. The table has 100,000 to 150,000 clones, about 89% seen once. The source material was peripheral blood. The receptors here all came from a man over 45 with active or convalescent COVID-19. Both conserved end residues are part of each CDR3. Each record gives: clone size, CDR3 length, V gene, CDR3 protein. Rows give clone size only sometimes, using once, few, many, or a class for an expanded clone.

abundance: once; len: 13; v_gene: TRBV24-1; CDR3aa: CATSETGDYGYTF
abundance: .; len: 13; v_gene: TRBV2; CDR3aa: CASRRDISYEQYF
abundance: few; len: 15; v_gene: TRBV9; CDR3aa: CASSPGRDRGTPQYF
abundance: .; len: 13; v_gene: TRBV29-1; CDR3aa: CSVEGTGVDGYTF
abundance: .; len: 15; v_gene: TRBV27; CDR3aa: CASSFGGAHTDTQYF
abundance: .; len: 16; v_gene: TRBV7-9; CDR3aa: CASSQGGVTTNTEAFF
abundance: .; len: 14; v_gene: TRBV10-3; CDR3aa: CAVSPAAAGGELFF
abundance: few; len: 15; v_gene: TRBV5-1; CDR3aa: CASSARTGENSPLHF
abundance: .; len: 11; v_gene: TRBV30; CDR3aa: CAWSLQETQYF
abundance: .; len: 16; v_gene: TRBV5-6; CDR3aa: CASSPWSGVLPGELFF
abundance: .; len: 12; v_gene: TRBV30; CDR3aa: CAWGTSNYGYTF
abundance: .; len: 15; v_gene: TRBV4-3; CDR3aa: CASSQEGGLPYEQYF
abundance: .; len: 13; v_gene: TRBV2; CDR3aa: CASSEARRGEQFF
abundance: .; len: 13; v_gene: TRBV5-4; CDR3aa: CASSLDRTSPLHF
abundance: .; len: 13; v_gene: TRBV20-1; CDR3aa: CSASRTGTDTQYF
abundance: .; len: 14; v_gene: TRBV5-1; CDR3aa: CASSLGTVQETQYF
abundance: .; len: 15; v_gene: TRBV4-3; CDR3aa: CASSPGGQGMSEQFF
abundance: .; len: 14; v_gene: TRBV28; CDR3aa: CASKVASGVYEQYF
abundance: .; len: 13; v_gene: TRBV6-5; CDR3aa: CASGRGSGNTIYF
abundance: .; len: 17; v_gene: TRBV23-1; CDR3aa: CASSLLGQGGIHYEQYF
abundance: .; len: 14; v_gene: TRBV28; CDR3aa: CASSLEGFPGELFF
abundance: .; len: 18; v_gene: TRBV6-2/TRBV6-3; CDR3aa: CASSYHRQRTSGGALGIF
abundance: once; len: 14; v_gene: TRBV19; CDR3aa: CASRDRGRDQPQHF
abundance: once; len: 15; v_gene: TRBV3-1/TRBV3-2; CDR3aa: CASSQFRTGQETQYF
abundance: .; len: 15; v_gene: TRBV5-4; CDR3aa: CASSLVTGNTGELFF
abundance: .; len: 13; v_gene: TRBV30; CDR3aa: CAWSGDNHEKLFF
abundance: .; len: 20; v_gene: TRBV4-3; CDR3aa: CASSRRTGTGDSSYNSPLHF
abundance: .; len: 17; v_gene: TRBV7-6; CDR3aa: CASSLARQGSSSYEQYF
abundance: .; len: 16; v_gene: TRBV10-2; CDR3aa: CASSEWVAGPMDEQFF
abundance: .; len: 16; v_gene: TRBV27; CDR3aa: CASSSSTERSGNTIYF
abundance: .; len: 15; v_gene: TRBV5-1; CDR3aa: CASSLGTGGFDEQYF
abundance: .; len: 15; v_gene: TRBV15; CDR3aa: CATSRDRDRVYIQYF
abundance: .; len: 13; v_gene: TRBV6-1; CDR3aa: CASSDTYNSPLHF
abundance: .; len: 14; v_gene: TRBV7-2; CDR3aa: CASSPGQTYYGYTF
abundance: once; len: 16; v_gene: TRBV5-1; CDR3aa: CASSLDGGAYSYEQYF
abundance: .; len: 12; v_gene: TRBV12-3/TRBV12-4; CDR3aa: CASSSDRVSQYF
abundance: .; len: 15; v_gene: TRBV28; CDR3aa: CASSETGDSNQPQHF
abundance: .; len: 13; v_gene: TRBV30; CDR3aa: CAWTQNRGPGYTF
abundance: .; len: 14; v_gene: TRBV29-1; CDR3aa: CSVDSTGPTGELFF